These 9 T cell receptor beta chains came from one sample sequenced in a study of identical twins. A single record per CDR3 protein comes from TCRdb applying MiXCR to the 5' RACE reads. The profile shows about 280,000 distinct CDR3 sequences, 6.5% to 9.5% of them singletons. The data were also submitted as part of a second study, on yellow fever vaccine responses in identical twins.

The sequencing sample was made of memory (CD45RO+) T cells sorted from blood. Receptor source: a woman between 18 and 30 years old in good health.

This clonotype was seen only a few times. This chain joins TRBV5-1 and TRBJ2-1; TRBD1 aligns across 8 bases. CDR3 length: 15 residues. The V gene's germline CDR1 is SGHRS and CDR2 YFSETQ. After removal of 7 bases from V and 4 bases from J, the junction contained 10 bases not matched to a gene. The CDR3 DNA follows: TGCGCCAGCCGAGTGGGGGGACAGGTATACAATGAGCAGTTCTTC. It is translated as CASRVGGQVYNEQFF.

The V gene is TRBV4-2, the J gene TRBJ2-1; the match to TRBD2 covers 12 bases. The CDR3 contains 19 residues. Looked up from germline, CDR1 is LGHNA and CDR2 is YNFKEQ. The junction had 11 bases not matched to a gene; V was cut back by 5 bases and J by 0 bases. The CDR3 is CASSSNGLAGWGSYNEQFF. In nucleotides, the CDR3 is TGTGCCAGCAGCAGCAATGGACTAGCGGGATGGGGCTCCTACAATGAGCAGTTCTTC.

This clonotype was picked up a small number of times. The CDR3 sequence is CASSASYRGQETQYF. In DNA form, the CDR3 reads TGTGCCAGCAGCGCCTCGTACAGGGGGCAAGAGACCCAGTACTTC. The rearrangement uses TRBV13 and TRBJ2-5; 8 nucleotides match TRBD1. Unmatched junction bases numbered 7, after V lost 5 bases and J lost 2 bases. The CDR3 extends over 15 amino acids. Germline V gene lookup returns CDR1 PRHDT and CDR2 FYEKMQ (reference sequence).

The chain carries TRBV28 and TRBJ1-1; 9 bases agree with TRBD1. Germline loops: CDR1 MDHEN, CDR2 SYDVKM. CDR3 length equals 16 residues. The junction had 9 bases not matched to a gene; V was cut back by 2 bases and J by 5 bases. The CDR3 spells CASSLTGGDPRTEAFF. CDR3 nucleotides: TGTGCCAGCAGTTTAACAGGGGGCGATCCGAGGACTGAAGCTTTCTTT.

This clonotype was observed at least ten times. The chain has TRBV2 and TRBJ2-7, with TRBD1 matching 7 bases. The trim removed 6 bases at V and 4 bases at J, leaving 18 bases unmatched. In germline, CDR1 is SNHLY, CDR2 FYNNEI. The CDR3 is 17 residues long. CDR3 DNA: TGTGCCAGCAGATACCGGGACAGAGGGCAGAAGCCTTACGAGCAGTACGTC. Residues: CASRYRDRGQKPYEQYV.

The CDR3 coding sequence is TGTGCCAGCAGCCATACCGGAAACACTGAAGCTTTCTTT. Protein product: CASSHTGNTEAFF. This chain joins TRBV3-1 and TRBJ1-1; no reliable D call. In germline, CDR1 is LGHDT, CDR2 YNNKEL (reference sequence). Trimming removed 3 bases at V and 2 bases at J, with 7 bases between. CDR3 length: 13 residues.

The table lists this clonotype with many counts. The chain employs TRBV3-1 and TRBJ1-1; 8 bases line up with TRBD1. Trimming cost V 9 bases and J 5 bases; bases outside gene matches: 5. Germline CDR1 and CDR2: LGHDT and YNNKEL (reference sequence). The CDR3 loop spans 12 amino acids. The CDR3 region has the DNA TGTGCCAGTAGGACAGGGACTACTGAAGCTTTCTTT. Its protein is CASRTGTTEAFF.

There are many counts of this clonotype. V and J are TRBV24-1 and TRBJ2-1; TRBD2 aligns across 12 bases. CDR3 size: 16 residues. Germline V gene sequence: CDR1 KGHDR, CDR2 SFDVKD. Unmatched junction bases numbered 5, after V lost 1 base and J lost 8 bases. The chain's CDR3 is CATSDLLAGGADEQFF. CDR3 coding DNA: TGTGCCACCAGTGATTTACTAGCGGGGGGAGCGGATGAGCAGTTCTTC.

This clonotype was detected only a few times. The V gene is TRBV9, the J gene TRBJ2-1; D is unclear. V gave up 0 bases and J gave up 5 bases, with 3 bases separating them. This CDR3 spans 12 amino acids. Germline V lookup: CDR1 SGDLS, CDR2 YYNGEE. The CDR3 sequence is CASSVANNEQFF. CDR3 coding DNA: TGTGCCAGCAGCGTAGCTAACAATGAGCAGTTCTTC.